The 21 T cell receptor beta chains below all came from one sample that was sequenced in a study of cytomegalovirus exposure and HLA in healthy donors. Primers for the PCR totalled 60 Vbeta and 13 Jbeta. Profiling relied on immunoSEQ multiplex PCR, and the TCRdb table lists in-frame clones only, not all of them. Counted here are about 190,000 clones, approximately 87% occurring once; the ten biggest clones make up 1% to 1.5%. The sample taken for sequencing was PBMCs. The receptors originated from a man aged 30 to 45 in good health and CMV-seronegative.

This sequence joins TRBV5-1 and TRBJ2-1; TRBD2 might be the D (6 bases). This CDR3 has 16 amino acids. The germline V gene encodes CDR1 SGHRS and CDR2 YFSETQ. V was pared by 0 bases and J by 3 bases, with 13 bases between. CDR3 residues: CASSLELGGDYNEQFF. The CDR3, as DNA: TGCGCCAGCAGCTTGGAATTGGGGGGAGACTACAATGAGCAGTTCTTC.

This chain joins TRBV5-1 and TRBJ2-1; no clear D. CDR1 SGHRS and CDR2 YFSETQ come from the germline V gene. This CDR3 is built from 14 residues. V gave up 6 bases and J gave up 3 bases, with 13 bases separating them. CDR3 DNA: TGCGCCAGCACCTCCCCAACAGTCTACAATGAGCAGTTCTTC. Translation gives CASTSPTVYNEQFF.

The chain couples TRBV18 to TRBJ1-3, with 11 positions matching TRBD1. This CDR3 region has 15 residues. J lost 8 bases, V lost 0 bases, and 3 bases had no gene match. Germline V CDR1 and CDR2: KGHSH, LQKENI. CDR3 residues: CASSPPDRGLYTIYF. CDR3 sequence (DNA): TGTGCCAGCTCACCACCGGACAGGGGGCTATACACCATATATTTT.

The J gene is TRBJ2-3, the V gene TRBV5-6; D gene ambiguous. The germline V and J ends were trimmed by 3 bases and 2 bases, with 4 bases remaining between them. This CDR3 spans 12 amino acids. In germline, CDR1 is SGHDT, CDR2 YYEEEE. CDR3 in amino acids: CASSSTTDTQYF. CDR3 sequence (DNA): TGTGCCAGCAGCTCTACCACAGATACGCAGTATTTT.

The rearrangement uses TRBV5-1 and TRBJ1-4, with 8 bases aligning to TRBD1. Unmatched junction bases numbered 1, after V lost 0 bases and J lost 0 bases. The CDR3 is 16 amino acids. Germline CDR1 reads SGHRS; CDR2 reads YFSETQ. CDR3 protein: CASSLGQGSTNEKLFF. The DNA for the CDR3 is TGCGCCAGCAGCTTGGGACAGGGGTCAACTAATGAAAAACTGTTTTTT.

The chain has TRBV5-4 and TRBJ2-7, with 7 bases fitting TRBD1. The CDR3 runs 13 residues. Germline assignment: CDR1 SGHNT and CDR2 YYREEE (reference sequence). Trimming removed 1 base from V and 2 bases from J; junction bases left unmatched: 0. CDR3 in amino acids: CASSLQGAYEQYF. The CDR3 DNA follows: TGTGCCAGCAGCTTGCAGGGGGCCTACGAGCAGTACTTC.

The V call is TRBV28, the J call TRBJ1-2; 7 nucleotides align to TRBD1. The germline V gene encodes CDR1 MDHEN and CDR2 SYDVKM. V was clipped by 7 bases and J by 8 bases; unmatched bases: 13. The CDR3 totals 14 residues. DNA for the CDR3: TGTGCCAGCACGAGGGGGCCCGTCTTGCGAGGCTACACCTTC. This translates into CASTRGPVLRGYTF.

The chain is built from TRBV30 and TRBJ1-3, with D uncertain. CDR1 and CDR2 (germline): GTSNPN, SVGIG (reference sequence). Trimming removed 1 base from V and 4 bases from J, with 5 bases in between. The CDR3 runs to 12 residues. Here the CDR3 reads CAWSDSGNTIYF. The DNA of the CDR3 is TGTGCCTGGAGTGACTCGGGAAACACCATATATTTT.

The chain links TRBV19 to TRBJ1-1; 7 nucleotides agree with TRBD1. Unmatched junction bases numbered 4, after V lost 5 bases and J lost 1 base. CDR1 LNHDA and CDR2 SQIVND come from the germline V gene (reference sequence). The length of the CDR3 is 14 residues. This chain's CDR3 is CASSLQGRNTEAFF. The CDR3, as DNA: TGTGCCAGTAGTCTACAGGGGAGGAACACTGAAGCTTTCTTT.

The rearrangement joins TRBV15 to TRBJ2-5; 8 bases are a match to TRBD2. This CDR3 spans 15 amino acids. V lost 1 base, J lost 5 bases, and 6 bases stayed unmatched. CDR1 is LNHNV and CDR2 is YYDKDF in the germline V gene (reference sequence). The CDR3: CATSRGAGGLETQYF. In nucleotides, the CDR3 is TGTGCCACCAGCAGAGGGGCGGGAGGTCTCGAGACCCAGTACTTC. The whole variable domain, remainder taken from reference TRBV15 and TRBJ2-5, is DAMVIQNPRYQVTQFGKPVTLSCSQTLNHNVMYWYQQKSSQAPKLLFHYYDKDFNNEADTPDNFQSRRPNTSFCFLDIRSPGLGDTAMYLCATSRGAGGLETQYFGPGTRLLVL.

CDR3 coding DNA: TGTGCCACCAGCAGGGCCCTAGTGGGGGCAGAGACCCAGTACTTC. It codes for CATSRALVGAETQYF. The chain combines TRBV15 with TRBJ2-5; TRBD1 is a possible D gene (6 bases). The CDR3 runs 15 residues. Trimming took off 3 bases at V and 4 bases at J, with 15 bases between the two ends. The germline gives CDR1 LNHNV, CDR2 YYDKDF (reference sequence).

The chain employs TRBV30 and TRBJ2-5; 8 positions match TRBD1. Germline V lookup: CDR1 GTSNPN, CDR2 SVGIG (reference sequence). CDR3 size: 15 residues. Unmatched junction bases numbered 12, after V lost 5 bases and J lost 4 bases. The CDR3 region has the DNA TGTGCCTGGGCCCAGGGGGCGAATCGCGCAGAGACCCAGTACTTC. This codes for CAWAQGANRAETQYF.

To note about this clone: Other DNA sequences within the sample encode an identical CDR3. This chain joins TRBV5-1 and TRBJ2-3; 11 bases match TRBD2. The trim removed 4 bases at V and 1 base at J, leaving 2 bases unmatched. Germline V gene sequence: CDR1 SGHRS, CDR2 YFSETQ. CDR3 length equals 15 residues. CDR3 residues: CASSPGLAGTDTQYF. CDR3 nucleotide sequence: TGCGCCAGCAGCCCGGGACTAGCGGGCACAGATACGCAGTATTTT.

The genes are TRBV5-1 and TRBJ2-5, with 10 positions matching TRBD1. The length of the CDR3 is 16 residues. V shed 1 base and J 2 bases; nucleotides not matched to a gene: 5. Germline CDR1 reads SGHRS; CDR2 reads YFSETQ. The CDR3 loop reads CASSLWGTGEQETQYF. The CDR3 nucleotides read TGCGCCAGCAGCTTGTGGGGGACAGGGGAGCAAGAGACCCAGTACTTC.

This clone was seen a handful of times. This rearrangement joins TRBV7-9 to TRBJ2-3; the D is unclear. From germline, CDR1 is SEHNR and CDR2 FQNEAQ (reference sequence). Trimming cost V 4 bases and J 6 bases, with 20 bases left between them. The CDR3 length is 16 residues. CDR3 bases: TGTGCCAGCAGCTACCAGGAACCCGTCTTAACGGATACGCAGTATTTT. Protein product: CASSYQEPVLTDTQYF.

This clone has only a few counts. The chain has TRBV7-9 and TRBJ2-7, with D tentatively TRBD2 (5 bases). Germline CDR1 and CDR2: SEHNR and FQNEAQ (reference sequence). The CDR3 is 12 residues long. The V end lost 5 bases, the J end lost 6 bases, and 11 bases lay between the germline ends. This CDR3 is CASSGLGSEQYF. Written as DNA, the CDR3 is TGTGCCAGCAGCGGACTTGGGAGCGAGCAGTACTTC.

The V gene is TRBV7-6, the J gene TRBJ2-1; tentative D call: TRBD2 (6 bases). Germline CDR1 is SGHVS and CDR2 is FNYEAQ. The CDR3 covers 14 residues. V dropped 4 bases and J dropped 6 bases, with 13 bases sitting between them. CDR3 residues: CASSSPGLFNEQFF. The CDR3 DNA sequence: TGTGCCAGCAGCTCCCCGGGACTTTTCAATGAGCAGTTCTTC. The variable domain in full, completed from reference TRBV7-6 and TRBJ2-1, reads GAGVSQSPRYKVTKRGQDVALRCDPISGHVSLYWYRQALGQGPEFLTYFNYEAQQDKSGLPNDRFSAERPEGSISTLTIQRTEQRDSAMYRCASSSPGLFNEQFFGPGTRLTVL.

This chain links TRBV28 with TRBJ1-5; D gene unclear. The CDR3 runs 13 residues. Deletions cut 8 bases from V and 0 bases from J, with 8 bases between. The germline V gene encodes CDR1 MDHEN and CDR2 SYDVKM. CDR3 DNA: TGTGCCAGCGGGAGTTATAGCAATCAGCCCCAGCATTTT. Protein sequence: CASGSYSNQPQHF.

The chain carries TRBV28 and TRBJ1-2, with D possibly being TRBD1 (5 bases). CDR1 MDHEN and CDR2 SYDVKM come from the germline V gene. Trimming stripped 3 bases from V and 6 bases from J, with 11 bases between. The CDR3 extends over 13 amino acids. The CDR3 here is CASSLGGFNGYTF. CDR3 nucleotide sequence: TGTGCCAGCAGTTTGGGGGGATTCAATGGCTACACCTTC.

The chain carries TRBV4-1 and TRBJ2-7; TRBD2 aligns across 7 bases. CDR1 is MGHRA and CDR2 is YSYEKL in the germline V gene. Germline trimming cut 0 bases from V and 0 bases from J; bases unmatched to any gene: 5. The CDR3 loop spans 16 amino acids. Written as DNA, the CDR3 is TGCGCCAGCAGCCAAGAGCGGGGGTTGAGCTCCTACGAGCAGTACTTC. This sequence encodes CASSQERGLSSYEQYF.

The J gene is TRBJ1-1, the V gene TRBV30; a weak D match, TRBD1 (6 bases). CDR3 length equals 12 residues. Trimming pared 5 bases from V and 4 bases from J, leaving 11 bases between. The germline V gene encodes CDR1 GTSNPN and CDR2 SVGIG (reference sequence). CDR3 in amino acids: CAWERGTTEAFF. The DNA for the CDR3 is TGTGCCTGGGAGAGGGGGACCACTGAAGCTTTCTTT.